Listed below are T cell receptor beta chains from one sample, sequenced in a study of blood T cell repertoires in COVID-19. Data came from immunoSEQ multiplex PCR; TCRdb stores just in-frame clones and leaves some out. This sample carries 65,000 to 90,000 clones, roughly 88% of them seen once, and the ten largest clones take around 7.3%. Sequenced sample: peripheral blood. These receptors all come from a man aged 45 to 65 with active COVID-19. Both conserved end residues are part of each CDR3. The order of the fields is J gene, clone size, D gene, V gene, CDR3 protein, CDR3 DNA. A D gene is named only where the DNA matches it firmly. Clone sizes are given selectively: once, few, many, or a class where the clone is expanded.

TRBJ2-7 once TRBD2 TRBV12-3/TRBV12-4 CASRPSGSGEQYF TGTGCCAGCAGGCCCAGCGGGAGCGGAGAGCAGTACTTC
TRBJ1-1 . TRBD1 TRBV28 CASSPGTGVAEAFF TGTGCCAGCAGCCCAGGGACAGGGGTGGCTGAAGCTTTCTTT
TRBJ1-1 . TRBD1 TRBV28 CASSSYTRQGNTEAFF TGTGCCAGCAGTTCTTATACACGACAGGGGAACACTGAAGCTTTCTTT
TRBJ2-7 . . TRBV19 CASSAGTNYEQYF TGTGCCAGTAGTGCCGGGACAAACTACGAGCAGTACTTC
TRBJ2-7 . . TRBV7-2 CASNLRGRESHEQYF TGTGCCAGCAACTTACGGGGGCGGGAGTCCCACGAGCAGTACTTC
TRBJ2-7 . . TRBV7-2 CASSFSTGYEQYF TGTGCCAGCAGCTTTTCGACAGGCTACGAGCAGTACTTC
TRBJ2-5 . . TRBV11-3 CASSLAQETQYF TGTGCCAGCAGCTTGGCTCAAGAGACCCAGTACTTC
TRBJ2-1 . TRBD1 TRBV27 CASSLSGDRDEQFF TGTGCCAGCAGTTTATCGGGGGACAGGGATGAGCAGTTCTTC
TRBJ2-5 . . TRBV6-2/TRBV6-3 CASSYSNRETQYF TGTGCCAGCAGTTACTCGAACAGGGAGACCCAGTACTTC
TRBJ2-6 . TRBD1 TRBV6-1 CASSARGSPGANVLTF TGTGCCAGCAGTGCCAGGGGGAGTCCTGGGGCCAACGTCCTGACTTTC
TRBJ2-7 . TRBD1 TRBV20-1 CSASPGQGAYEQYF TGCAGTGCTAGTCCGGGACAGGGGGCCTACGAGCAGTACTTC
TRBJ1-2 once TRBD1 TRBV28 CASTPVRGLGIRGYTF TGTGCCAGCACACCGGTTAGGGGGCTAGGGATCCGTGGCTACACCTTC
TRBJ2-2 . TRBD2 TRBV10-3 CASGASGGAKIGELFF TGTGCCTCCGGGGCTAGCGGGGGGGCCAAAATCGGGGAGCTGTTTTTT
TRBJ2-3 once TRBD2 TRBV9 CASSARLAGASTDTQYF TGTGCCAGCAGCGCTCGATTAGCGGGAGCTAGCACAGATACGCAGTATTTT
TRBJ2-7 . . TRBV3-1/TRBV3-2 CASSPSSSYEQYF TGTGCCAGCAGCCCCTCGAGCTCCTACGAGCAGTACTTC
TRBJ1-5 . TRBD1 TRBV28 CASRPGQGAGQPQHF TGTGCCAGTAGACCGGGACAGGGGGCAGGTCAGCCCCAGCATTTT
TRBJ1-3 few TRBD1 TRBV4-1 CASSQGDRVAGNTIYF TGCGCCAGCAGCCAAGGAGACAGGGTCGCTGGAAACACCATATATTTT
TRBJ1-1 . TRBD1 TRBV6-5 CASDRGVLVRTEAFF TGTGCCAGCGACAGGGGCGTTTTAGTAAGGACTGAAGCTTTCTTT
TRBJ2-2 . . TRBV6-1 CASSEPGAGELFF TGTGCCAGCAGTGAACCAGGGGCCGGGGAGCTGTTTTTT
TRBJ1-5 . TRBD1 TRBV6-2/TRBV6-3 CASSYSTGNQPQHF TGTGCCAGCAGTTATTCGACAGGGAATCAGCCCCAGCATTTT
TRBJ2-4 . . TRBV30 CAWRPVGAGGRAKNIQYF TGTGCCTGGAGGCCCGTGGGGGCGGGCGGACGAGCCAAAAACATTCAGTACTTC
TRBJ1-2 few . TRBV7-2 CASSSAGFNYGYTF TGTGCCAGCAGCTCCGCAGGATTTAACTATGGCTACACCTTC
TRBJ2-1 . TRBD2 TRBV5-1 CASSVLAGGHNEQFF TGCGCCAGCAGCGTACTAGCGGGGGGGCACAATGAGCAGTTCTTC
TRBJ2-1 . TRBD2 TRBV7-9 CASSLRARDYSSYNEQFF TGTGCCAGCAGCCTTCGAGCGCGGGACTATAGCTCCTACAATGAGCAGTTCTTC
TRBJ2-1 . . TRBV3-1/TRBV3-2 CASSPPTGDEQFF TGTGCCAGCAGCCCTCCGACGGGGGATGAGCAGTTCTTC
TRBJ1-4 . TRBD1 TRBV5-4 CASSTPPTGGAEKLFF TGTGCCAGCAGCACGCCCCCGACAGGGGGGGCGGAAAAACTGTTTTTT
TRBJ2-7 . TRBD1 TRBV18 CASSLQTGEKKYEQYF TGTGCCAGCTCACTACAGACAGGGGAGAAGAAATACGAGCAGTACTTC
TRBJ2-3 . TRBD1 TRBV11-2 CASSWTGPSTDTQYF TGTGCCAGCAGCTGGACAGGGCCTAGCACAGATACGCAGTATTTT
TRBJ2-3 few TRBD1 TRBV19 CASSLDRGGSDTQYF TGTGCCAGTAGTCTCGACAGGGGAGGTTCAGATACGCAGTATTTT
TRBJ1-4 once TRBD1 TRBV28 CASSFMGTGGEKLFF TGTGCCAGCAGTTTCATGGGGACAGGCGGTGAAAAACTGTTTTTT
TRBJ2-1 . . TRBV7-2 CASSRGKDNEQFF TGTGCCAGCAGCCGCGGGAAAGACAATGAGCAGTTCTTC
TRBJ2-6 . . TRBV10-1 CASYTGTGANVLTF TGCGCCAGCTATACAGGAACTGGGGCCAACGTCCTGACTTTC
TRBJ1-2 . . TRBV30 CAWSEISGSINYGYTF TGTGCCTGGAGTGAGATTAGCGGTTCCATAAACTATGGCTACACCTTC
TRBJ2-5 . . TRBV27 CASSLAGTETQYF TGTGCCAGCAGTTTGGCGGGAACGGAGACCCAGTACTTC
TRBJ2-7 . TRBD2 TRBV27 CASSREAGGPSEQYF TGTGCCAGCAGTCGCGAAGCGGGAGGCCCCTCCGAGCAGTACTTC
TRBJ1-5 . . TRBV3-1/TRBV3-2 CASSRLGGPQHF TGTGCCAGCAGCCGCCTGGGGGGACCCCAGCATTTT
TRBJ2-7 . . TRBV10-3 CAPTGSTTYEQYF TGTGCCCCTACAGGGTCGACCACCTACGAGCAGTACTTC
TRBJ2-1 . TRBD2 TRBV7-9 CASSLGTSDYNEQFF TGTGCCAGCAGTCTGGGGACTAGCGACTACAATGAGCAGTTCTTC
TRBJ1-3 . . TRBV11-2 CASSSRGRLRSGNTIYF TGTGCCAGCAGCTCCCGAGGAAGGCTTCGCTCTGGAAACACCATATATTTT
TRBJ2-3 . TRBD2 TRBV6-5 CASSSERGGRADTQYF TGTGCCAGCAGTTCAGAGCGGGGGGGCCGAGCAGATACGCAGTATTTT
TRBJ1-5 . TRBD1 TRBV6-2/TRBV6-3 CASSYPPRTGYSNQPQHF TGTGCCAGCAGTTACCCTCCCCGGACAGGATATAGCAATCAGCCCCAGCATTTT
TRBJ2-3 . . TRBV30 CAWSGGDTQYF TGTGCCTGGAGTGGGGGCGATACGCAGTATTTT
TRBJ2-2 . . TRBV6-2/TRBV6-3 CASSPGHATGELFF TGTGCCAGCAGTCCGGGACACGCCACCGGGGAGCTGTTTTTT
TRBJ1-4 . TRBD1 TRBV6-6 CASRGQGRKPNEKLFF TGTGCCAGCAGAGGACAGGGGAGAAAGCCTAATGAAAAACTGTTTTTT
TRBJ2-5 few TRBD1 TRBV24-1 CATSDGTGDRETQYF TGTGCCACCAGTGATGGGACAGGGGACCGAGAGACCCAGTACTTC
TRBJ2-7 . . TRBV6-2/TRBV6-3 CASSYSTSSYEQYF TGTGCCAGCAGTTACTCGACTAGCTCCTACGAGCAGTACTTC
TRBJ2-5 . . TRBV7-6 CASSLDRVSREGETQYF TGTGCCAGCAGCTTAGATCGCGTCTCCCGGGAAGGAGAGACCCAGTACTTC
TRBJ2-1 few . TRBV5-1 CASTTIGAGGYNEQFF TGCGCCAGCACTACGATAGGTGCTGGAGGCTACAATGAGCAGTTCTTC
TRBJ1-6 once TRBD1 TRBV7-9 CASSSAGQGVPLHF TGTGCCAGCAGCTCTGCGGGACAGGGGGTACCCCTCCACTTT
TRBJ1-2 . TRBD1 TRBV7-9 CASSLRGQGAVGYTF TGTGCCAGCAGCTTACGCGGACAGGGGGCGGTTGGCTACACCTTC
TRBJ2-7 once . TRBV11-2 CASSLEGAEWIYEQYF TGTGCCAGCAGCTTAGAAGGGGCAGAATGGATTTACGAGCAGTACTTC
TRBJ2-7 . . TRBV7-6 CASSRTGIGEQYF TGTGCCAGCAGCCGGACGGGGATCGGGGAGCAGTACTTC
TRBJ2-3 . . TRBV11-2 CASRKPAGFFSTDTQYF TGTGCCAGCAGAAAGCCGGCGGGGTTTTTTAGCACAGATACGCAGTATTTT
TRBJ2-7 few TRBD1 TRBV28 CASSSPGTGRTYEQYF TGTGCCAGCAGTTCCCCCGGGACAGGGAGGACCTACGAGCAGTACTTC
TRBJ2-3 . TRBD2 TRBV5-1 CASSLESGRDTQYF TGCGCCAGCAGCCTGGAGAGCGGGAGAGATACGCAGTATTTT
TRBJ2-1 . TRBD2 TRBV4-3 CASSQEVSSGRADSRNEQFF TGCGCCAGCAGCCAAGAGGTGTCTAGCGGGAGGGCCGATAGCCGCAATGAGCAGTTCTTC
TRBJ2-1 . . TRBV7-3 CASSSPAGASSPFSSYNEQFF TGTGCCAGCAGCTCCCCCGCTGGTGCGTCCTCGCCTTTTAGCTCCTACAATGAGCAGTTCTTC